This is a list of T cell receptor beta chains from one sample in a study of response to subunit inactivated influenza vaccine. TCRdb independently ran MiXCR on the RT-PCR reads; one entry per CDR3 protein. The sample yields around 790,000 distinct CDR3 sequences, 21% seen once. Here the sequenced sample was PBMCs from blood, taken roughly 5 days after vaccination. The receptor set was obtained from a man in his fifties or sixties who received an inactivated influenza vaccine. Each CDR3 is given with its conserved first and last residue. A D gene is named only where the DNA matches it firmly. Clone sizes are given selectively: once, few, many, or a class where the clone is expanded.

D gene: -
V gene: TRBV6-5
clone size: few
J gene: TRBJ2-1
CDR3 DNA: TGTGCCAGCAGTTCCCCCGATCGTAATGAGCAGTTCTTC
CDR3 protein: CASSSPDRNEQFF

D gene: -
V gene: TRBV5-5
clone size: once
J gene: TRBJ1-2
CDR3 DNA: TGTGCCAGCAGCCCCGAAGGGGGGTGGGACGGCTACACCTTC
CDR3 protein: CASSPEGGWDGYTF

D gene: -
V gene: TRBV24-1
clone size: -
J gene: TRBJ2-5
CDR3 DNA: TGTGCCACCAGTGATTTGCTGGCGGGGCAAGAGACCCAGTACTTC
CDR3 protein: CATSDLLAGQETQYF

D gene: TRBD2
V gene: TRBV28
clone size: -
J gene: TRBJ2-3
CDR3 DNA: TGTGCCAGCAGACCCGGACTGCGGGAGTTGACAGATACGCAGTATTTT
CDR3 protein: CASRPGLRELTDTQYF

D gene: -
V gene: TRBV10-3
clone size: -
J gene: TRBJ2-7
CDR3 DNA: TGTGCCATCAGTTCACTAGGGGTGGACGAGCAGTACTTC
CDR3 protein: CAISSLGVDEQYF

D gene: -
V gene: TRBV24-1
clone size: few
J gene: TRBJ2-7
CDR3 DNA: TGTGCCACCAGTTCGGGGGACTCCTACGAGCAGTACTTC
CDR3 protein: CATSSGDSYEQYF

D gene: TRBD1
V gene: TRBV10-3
clone size: -
J gene: TRBJ1-5
CDR3 DNA: TGTGCCATCGGTAGACCGGGACAGGGTCAGCCCCAGCATTTT
CDR3 protein: CAIGRPGQGQPQHF

D gene: TRBD2
V gene: TRBV4-3
clone size: -
J gene: TRBJ2-1
CDR3 DNA: TGCGCCAGCAGCCAAGATAGGACTAGTCACAATGAGCAGTTCTTC
CDR3 protein: CASSQDRTSHNEQFF

D gene: TRBD1
V gene: TRBV18
clone size: -
J gene: TRBJ2-5
CDR3 DNA: TGTGCCAGCTCACTACGGACAGGTCTAAAAGAGACCCAGTACTTC
CDR3 protein: CASSLRTGLKETQYF

D gene: -
V gene: TRBV28
clone size: -
J gene: TRBJ2-2
CDR3 DNA: TGTGCAGGAAGGACCTCGAACACCGGGGAGCTGTTTTTT
CDR3 protein: CAGRTSNTGELFF

D gene: TRBD1
V gene: TRBV6-1
clone size: few
J gene: TRBJ2-7
CDR3 DNA: TGTGCCAGCAGTCAGACAGGGTACAACGAGCAGTACTTC
CDR3 protein: CASSQTGYNEQYF

D gene: TRBD2
V gene: TRBV6-4
clone size: few
J gene: TRBJ2-1
CDR3 DNA: TGTGCCAGCAGTGACGCCAGCGGGGGACGAAATGAGCAGTTCTTC
CDR3 protein: CASSDASGGRNEQFF

D gene: TRBD1
V gene: TRBV12-3/TRBV12-4
clone size: -
J gene: TRBJ2-3
CDR3 DNA: TGTGCCAGCAAAGCCCCGAGGACAGGGATCACAGATACGCAGTATTTT
CDR3 protein: CASKAPRTGITDTQYF

D gene: -
V gene: TRBV7-2
clone size: few
J gene: TRBJ2-3
CDR3 DNA: TGTGCCAGCAGCCTAGGAATTAGCGCCCGCACAGATACGCAGTATTTT
CDR3 protein: CASSLGISARTDTQYF

D gene: TRBD2
V gene: TRBV20-1
clone size: many
J gene: TRBJ2-3
CDR3 DNA: TGCAGTGCTAGAGATTCTAGCGGGGGCACAGATACGCAGTATTTT
CDR3 protein: CSARDSSGGTDTQYF

D gene: -
V gene: TRBV20-1
clone size: few
J gene: TRBJ1-5
CDR3 DNA: TGCAGTGCTACCAGCTCGCCGAATAGCAATCAGCCCCAGCATTTT
CDR3 protein: CSATSSPNSNQPQHF

D gene: -
V gene: TRBV7-2
clone size: -
J gene: TRBJ2-1
CDR3 DNA: TGTGCCAGCAGCCTGGGTGACGAAATAAGATACAATGAGCAGTTCTTC
CDR3 protein: CASSLGDEIRYNEQFF

D gene: -
V gene: TRBV11-2
clone size: -
J gene: TRBJ2-5
CDR3 DNA: TGTGCCAGCAGCTTAAACCCCTTGGGCAGGCAAGAGACCCAGTACTTC
CDR3 protein: CASSLNPLGRQETQYF

D gene: -
V gene: TRBV4-2
clone size: -
J gene: TRBJ2-5
CDR3 DNA: TGTGCCAGCAGCCAAGATCCCACTAGCTACGAGACCCAGTACTTC
CDR3 protein: CASSQDPTSYETQYF

D gene: -
V gene: TRBV4-3
clone size: -
J gene: TRBJ2-7
CDR3 DNA: TGCGCCAGCAGCCAAGATCTTACGGGAATCAACTACGAGCAGTACTTC
CDR3 protein: CASSQDLTGINYEQYF

D gene: TRBD2
V gene: TRBV20-1
clone size: -
J gene: TRBJ2-1
CDR3 DNA: TGCAGTGCTAGTAGCGGGAGCGGTAATGAGCAGTTCTTC
CDR3 protein: CSASSGSGNEQFF

D gene: -
V gene: TRBV6-2/TRBV6-3
clone size: -
J gene: TRBJ1-3
CDR3 DNA: TGTGCCCGCAGTCCCGGACCCGAATCGGTCTCTGGAAACACCATATATTTT
CDR3 protein: CARSPGPESVSGNTIYF

D gene: TRBD1
V gene: TRBV28
clone size: few
J gene: TRBJ1-5
CDR3 DNA: TGTGCCAGCAGCCGGACAGGGAGGTTTAATCAGCCCCAGCATTTT
CDR3 protein: CASSRTGRFNQPQHF

D gene: -
V gene: TRBV12-3/TRBV12-4
clone size: -
J gene: TRBJ1-2
CDR3 DNA: TGTGCCAGCAGTCGGTCGGACAGAGGGCCTGGCTACACCTTC
CDR3 protein: CASSRSDRGPGYTF

D gene: -
V gene: TRBV28
clone size: few
J gene: TRBJ2-1
CDR3 DNA: TGTGCCAGCAGACTCGATCCCGGGACCTATCCCAATGAGCAGTTCTTC
CDR3 protein: CASRLDPGTYPNEQFF

D gene: -
V gene: TRBV6-5
clone size: -
J gene: TRBJ2-5
CDR3 DNA: TGTGCCAGCAGTTACGAGGGGCTGAAGACCCAGTACTTC
CDR3 protein: CASSYEGLKTQYF

D gene: TRBD1
V gene: TRBV7-3
clone size: -
J gene: TRBJ2-2
CDR3 DNA: TGTGCCAGCAGCTTACATCAACAGGGGGCCGGGGAGCTGTTTTTT
CDR3 protein: CASSLHQQGAGELFF

D gene: -
V gene: TRBV12-3/TRBV12-4
clone size: many
J gene: TRBJ2-7
CDR3 DNA: TGTGCCAGCAGTGCGGACAGATCCTACGAGCAGTACTTC
CDR3 protein: CASSADRSYEQYF

D gene: TRBD1
V gene: TRBV20-1
clone size: few
J gene: TRBJ1-4
CDR3 DNA: TGCAGTGCTAGAGATCCCGGGACAGGGGTTGAAAAACTGTTTTTT
CDR3 protein: CSARDPGTGVEKLFF

D gene: -
V gene: TRBV7-2
clone size: few
J gene: TRBJ1-5
CDR3 DNA: TGTGCCAGCAGCAAATACAGGGATAGCAATCAGCCCCAGCATTTT
CDR3 protein: CASSKYRDSNQPQHF

D gene: TRBD2
V gene: TRBV4-2
clone size: few
J gene: TRBJ2-7
CDR3 DNA: TGTGCCAGCAGCCCTAGCGGGAGCAAGTACGAGCAGTACTTC
CDR3 protein: CASSPSGSKYEQYF

D gene: -
V gene: TRBV12-3/TRBV12-4
clone size: few
J gene: TRBJ2-1
CDR3 DNA: TGTGCCAGCAGTCCGGGACTCAGCCACAATGAGCAGTTCTTC
CDR3 protein: CASSPGLSHNEQFF

D gene: -
V gene: TRBV6-2/TRBV6-3
clone size: -
J gene: TRBJ2-1
CDR3 DNA: TGTGCCAGCAGTAAAGGAATGCCACGATACAATGAGCAGTTCTTC
CDR3 protein: CASSKGMPRYNEQFF

D gene: TRBD1
V gene: TRBV20-1
clone size: few
J gene: TRBJ2-1
CDR3 DNA: TGCAGTGGTTATAAAACCGGGACAGTTTCCTACAATGAGCAGTTCTTC
CDR3 protein: CSGYKTGTVSYNEQFF

D gene: TRBD1
V gene: TRBV7-9
clone size: once
J gene: TRBJ1-2
CDR3 DNA: TGTGCCAGCAGCCAACACAGGGGGCGCGGTTATGGCTACACCTTC
CDR3 protein: CASSQHRGRGYGYTF

D gene: -
V gene: TRBV19
clone size: few
J gene: TRBJ1-1
CDR3 DNA: TGTGCCAGCCGGGACCCCAGGACCACTGAAGCTTTCTTT
CDR3 protein: CASRDPRTTEAFF

D gene: -
V gene: TRBV18
clone size: -
J gene: TRBJ2-7
CDR3 DNA: TGTGCCAGCTCACCGTACAGGGACGAGCAGTACTTC
CDR3 protein: CASSPYRDEQYF

D gene: -
V gene: TRBV10-3
clone size: -
J gene: TRBJ2-1
CDR3 DNA: TGTGCCATCAGTGAGTCTGAGGGAAAGGGGGCCTACAATGAGCAGTTCTTC
CDR3 protein: CAISESEGKGAYNEQFF

D gene: TRBD2
V gene: TRBV7-3
clone size: few
J gene: TRBJ2-7
CDR3 DNA: TGTGCCAGCAGCCCCGGACTAGCGGTCTCCTACGAGCAGTACTTC
CDR3 protein: CASSPGLAVSYEQYF

D gene: -
V gene: TRBV4-3
clone size: once
J gene: TRBJ2-1
CDR3 DNA: TGCGCCAGCAGCCAAGATTTAACTCCAAGCTCCTACAGTGAGCAGTTCTTC
CDR3 protein: CASSQDLTPSSYSEQFF

D gene: -
V gene: TRBV10-3
clone size: -
J gene: TRBJ1-1
CDR3 DNA: TGTGCCATCAGTCCCGACGGTGGGACTGAAGCTTTCTTT
CDR3 protein: CAISPDGGTEAFF

D gene: TRBD1
V gene: TRBV7-9
clone size: -
J gene: TRBJ2-7
CDR3 DNA: TGTGCCAGCAGCCTCCAGGACAGGGCTCCCTACGAGCAGTACTTC
CDR3 protein: CASSLQDRAPYEQYF

D gene: -
V gene: TRBV5-1
clone size: few
J gene: TRBJ2-7
CDR3 DNA: TGCGCCAGCAGCGCGCAGGGTGGATCCTACGAGCAGTACTTC
CDR3 protein: CASSAQGGSYEQYF

D gene: -
V gene: TRBV7-8
clone size: -
J gene: TRBJ2-3
CDR3 DNA: TGTGCCAGCAGCTTCCAACAGGGTAGCACAGATACGCAGTATTTT
CDR3 protein: CASSFQQGSTDTQYF

D gene: TRBD2
V gene: TRBV7-8
clone size: many
J gene: TRBJ2-1
CDR3 DNA: TGTGCCAGCAGCTTAGCTAGCGGGGGCCTCTCTGGAGAGCAGTTCTTC
CDR3 protein: CASSLASGGLSGEQFF

D gene: TRBD2
V gene: TRBV11-2
clone size: -
J gene: TRBJ2-7
CDR3 DNA: TGTGCCAGCAGACGACCCGGGACTAGCAGGTACGAGCAGTACTTC
CDR3 protein: CASRRPGTSRYEQYF

D gene: -
V gene: TRBV4-2
clone size: -
J gene: TRBJ1-3
CDR3 DNA: TGTGCCAGCAGCCAAGAAGGGACAAAAACCTCTGGAAACACCATATATTTT
CDR3 protein: CASSQEGTKTSGNTIYF

D gene: -
V gene: TRBV12-3/TRBV12-4
clone size: many
J gene: TRBJ2-7
CDR3 DNA: TGTGCCAGCAGTTCTGGGTTCGAGCAGTACTTC
CDR3 protein: CASSSGFEQYF

D gene: -
V gene: TRBV24-1
clone size: few
J gene: TRBJ2-7
CDR3 DNA: TGTGCCACCAGTGACCTCAGGGGCAGCGAGCAGTACTTC
CDR3 protein: CATSDLRGSEQYF

D gene: -
V gene: TRBV20-1
clone size: -
J gene: TRBJ2-7
CDR3 DNA: TGCAGTGCTGGGCCGCACTCCTACGAGCAGTACTTC
CDR3 protein: CSAGPHSYEQYF

D gene: TRBD1
V gene: TRBV10-3
clone size: few
J gene: TRBJ2-7
CDR3 DNA: TGTGCCATCAGGGACAGGAAAACGGGGTACGAGCAGTACTTC
CDR3 protein: CAIRDRKTGYEQYF

D gene: TRBD2
V gene: TRBV20-1
clone size: few
J gene: TRBJ2-6
CDR3 DNA: TGCAGTGCTACTACGACTAGCCGAAGGAGAGGCTCTGGGGCCAACGTCCTGACTTTC
CDR3 protein: CSATTTSRRRGSGANVLTF

D gene: TRBD1
V gene: TRBV5-4
clone size: -
J gene: TRBJ1-1
CDR3 DNA: TGTGCCAGCAGCTTTCGGACAGGGGGCTACACTGAAGCTTTCTTT
CDR3 protein: CASSFRTGGYTEAFF

D gene: -
V gene: TRBV4-3
clone size: -
J gene: TRBJ2-2
CDR3 DNA: TGCGCCAGCAGCCAAGATTGGCAGGACGGGGAGCTGTTTTTT
CDR3 protein: CASSQDWQDGELFF

D gene: TRBD1
V gene: TRBV20-1
clone size: many
J gene: TRBJ2-2
CDR3 DNA: TGCAGTGCTAGAGATTTCAGGACAGGACAAACCGGGGAGCTGTTTTTT
CDR3 protein: CSARDFRTGQTGELFF

D gene: -
V gene: TRBV20-1
clone size: few
J gene: TRBJ2-2
CDR3 DNA: TGCAGTGCTCGCTCTTTAAGGGGTGCCGGGGAGCTGTTTTTT
CDR3 protein: CSARSLRGAGELFF

D gene: TRBD1
V gene: TRBV27
clone size: -
J gene: TRBJ2-5
CDR3 DNA: TGTGCCAGCAGCACAGGACAGGCCCAGTACTTC
CDR3 protein: CASSTGQAQYF

D gene: TRBD2
V gene: TRBV12-3/TRBV12-4
clone size: few
J gene: TRBJ2-1
CDR3 DNA: TGTGCCAGCAGTTTAGAGCCGGGACTAGGATTTGAGCAGTTCTTC
CDR3 protein: CASSLEPGLGFEQFF

D gene: TRBD1
V gene: TRBV12-3/TRBV12-4
clone size: few
J gene: TRBJ1-5
CDR3 DNA: TGTGCCAGCAGTCCTACAGGGGATCCTAGCAATCAGCCCCAGCATTTT
CDR3 protein: CASSPTGDPSNQPQHF

D gene: -
V gene: TRBV12-3/TRBV12-4
clone size: few
J gene: TRBJ1-4
CDR3 DNA: TGTGCCAGCAGTCGACGGGCGGCTAATGAAAAACTGTTTTTT
CDR3 protein: CASSRRAANEKLFF